These 7 T cell receptor beta chains came from one sample sequenced in a study of blood T cell repertoires in COVID-19. The protocol was immunoSEQ multiplex PCR, while the TCRdb copy is restricted to in-frame clones and leaves out a portion. The sample includes about 210,000 clones, 82% of them seen just once. Sequencing was carried out using peripheral blood. Receptors were obtained from a woman aged 40 to 50 with acute or convalescent COVID-19.

With regard to this clone: One end of the junction is discordant with germline, which a read error may explain. This chain links TRBV3-1 (or the pseudogene TRBV3-2) with TRBJ2-7; a possible D gene is TRBD2 (7 bases). CDR3 length: 13 residues. Germline CDR1 LGHDT, CDR2 YNNKEL (reference sequence). The CDR3 here is CASRRGGAYEQYF. The CDR3 DNA sequence: TGTGCGAGCAGGAGGGGGGGTGCCTACGAGCAGTACTTC.

The J gene is TRBJ1-4, the V gene TRBV27, with a tentative D call TRBD1 (5 bases). Germline values: CDR1 MNHEY, CDR2 SMNVEV (reference sequence). V was pared by 7 bases and J by 7 bases, with 25 bases between. This CDR3 has 17 residues. In nucleotides, the CDR3 is TGTGCCAGCACTCTTGCTGAGGGCGGGACGGATTCTGAAAAACTGTTTTTT. It codes for CASTLAEGGTDSEKLFF.

This clone was detected a few times. V usage is TRBV19 and J usage is TRBJ2-1; D is unresolved. This CDR3 contains 14 residues. V was pared by 7 bases and J by 5 bases, with 15 bases between. CDR1 LNHDA and CDR2 SQIVND come from the germline V gene (reference sequence). The CDR3: CASMVLPGDNEQFF. The CDR3 DNA reads as TGTGCCAGTATGGTCCTACCTGGTGACAATGAGCAGTTCTTC.

The chain employs TRBV9 and TRBJ2-7; D is ambiguous. The CDR3 loop spans 15 amino acids. CDR1 and CDR2 (germline): SGDLS, YYNGEE. Trimming removed 0 bases from V and 0 bases from J, with 10 bases in between. In nucleotides, the CDR3 is TGTGCCAGCAGCGTAGCAGGCTACAGCTCCTACGAGCAGTACTTC. Amino acid sequence: CASSVAGYSSYEQYF.

The chain joins TRBV7-2 to TRBJ2-2; D may be TRBD1 (6 bases). The germline V gene encodes CDR1 SGHTA and CDR2 FQGNSA. The V gene lost 7 bases and the J gene lost 1 base, with 7 bases spanning the gap. The CDR3 runs 13 residues. The CDR3 DNA reads TGTGCCAGCAAGGGGGTGAACACCGGGGAGCTGTTTTTT. Amino acids: CASKGVNTGELFF.

This clone was seen a few times. V and J are TRBV3-1 (or the pseudogene TRBV3-2) and TRBJ2-2; 9 bases map to TRBD2. The ends lost 1 base at V and 3 bases at J; junction bases unmatched: 0. The CDR3 has 15 amino acids. Germline V gene lookup returns CDR1 LGHDT and CDR2 YNNKEL (reference sequence). The CDR3 DNA reads as TGTGCCAGCAGCCAAGGGACTAGCGACACCGGGGAGCTGTTTTTT. Translated, it gives CASSQGTSDTGELFF.

This clone has only one observation. The J gene is TRBJ1-2, the V gene TRBV2, with 8 bases lining up with TRBD1. The CDR3 has 13 residues. CDR1 is SNHLY, CDR2 FYNNEI, per germline. V trimming: 4 bases; J trimming: 6 bases; junction bases outside the gene matches: 4. The CDR3 DNA reads TGTGCCAGCAGTGTCTGGACAGGGCATGGCTACACCTTC. Protein product: CASSVWTGHGYTF.